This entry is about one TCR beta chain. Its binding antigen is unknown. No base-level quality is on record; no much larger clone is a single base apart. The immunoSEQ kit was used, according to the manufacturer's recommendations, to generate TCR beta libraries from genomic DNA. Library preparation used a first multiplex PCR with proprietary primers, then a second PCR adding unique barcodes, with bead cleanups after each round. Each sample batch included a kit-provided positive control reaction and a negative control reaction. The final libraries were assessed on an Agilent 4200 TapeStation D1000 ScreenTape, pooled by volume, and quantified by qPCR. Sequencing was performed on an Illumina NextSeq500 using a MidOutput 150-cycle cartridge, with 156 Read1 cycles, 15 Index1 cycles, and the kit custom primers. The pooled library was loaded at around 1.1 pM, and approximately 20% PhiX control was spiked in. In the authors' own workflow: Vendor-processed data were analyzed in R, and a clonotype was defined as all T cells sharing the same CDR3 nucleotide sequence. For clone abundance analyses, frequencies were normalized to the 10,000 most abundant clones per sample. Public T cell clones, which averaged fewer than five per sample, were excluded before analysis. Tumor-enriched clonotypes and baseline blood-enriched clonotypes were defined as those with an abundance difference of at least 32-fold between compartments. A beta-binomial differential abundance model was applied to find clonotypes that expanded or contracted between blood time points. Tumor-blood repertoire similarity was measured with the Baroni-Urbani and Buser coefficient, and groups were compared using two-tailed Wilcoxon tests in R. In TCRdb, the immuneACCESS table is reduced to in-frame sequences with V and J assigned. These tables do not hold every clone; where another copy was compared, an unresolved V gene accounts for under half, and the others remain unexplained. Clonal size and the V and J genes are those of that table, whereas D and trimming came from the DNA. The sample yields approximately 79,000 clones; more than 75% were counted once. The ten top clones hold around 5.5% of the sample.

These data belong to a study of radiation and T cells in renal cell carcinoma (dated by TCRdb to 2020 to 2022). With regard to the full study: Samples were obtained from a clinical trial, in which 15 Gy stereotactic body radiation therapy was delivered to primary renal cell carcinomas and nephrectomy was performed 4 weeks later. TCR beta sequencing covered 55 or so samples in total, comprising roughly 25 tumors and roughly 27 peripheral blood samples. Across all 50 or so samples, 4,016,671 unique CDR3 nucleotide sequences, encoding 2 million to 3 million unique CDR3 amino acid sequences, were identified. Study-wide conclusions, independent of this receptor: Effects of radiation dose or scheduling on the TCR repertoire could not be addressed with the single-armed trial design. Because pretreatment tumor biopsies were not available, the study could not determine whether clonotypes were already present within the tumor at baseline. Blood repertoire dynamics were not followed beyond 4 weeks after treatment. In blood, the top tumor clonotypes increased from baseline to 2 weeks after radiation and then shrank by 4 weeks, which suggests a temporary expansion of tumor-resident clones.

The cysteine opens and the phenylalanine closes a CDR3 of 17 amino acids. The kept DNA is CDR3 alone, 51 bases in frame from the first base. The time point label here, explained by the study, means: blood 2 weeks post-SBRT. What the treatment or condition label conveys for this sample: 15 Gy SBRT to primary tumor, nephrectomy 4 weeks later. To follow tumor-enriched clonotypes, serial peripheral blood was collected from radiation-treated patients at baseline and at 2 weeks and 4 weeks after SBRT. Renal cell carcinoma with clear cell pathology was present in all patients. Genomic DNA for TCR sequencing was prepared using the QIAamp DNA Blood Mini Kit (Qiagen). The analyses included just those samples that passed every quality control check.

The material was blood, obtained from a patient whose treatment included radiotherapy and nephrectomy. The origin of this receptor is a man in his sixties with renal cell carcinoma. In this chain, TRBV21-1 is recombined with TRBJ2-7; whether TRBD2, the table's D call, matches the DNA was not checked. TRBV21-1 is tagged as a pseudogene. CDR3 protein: CASSKITGLAGLYEQYF. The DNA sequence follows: TGTGCCAGCAGCAAAATTACGGGACTAGCGGGCCTGTACGAGCAGTACTTC.